This T cell receptor (beta chain) was sequenced for a study of T-cell memory formation after mild COVID-19. Study results and limitations: Contracting clones, day 15 to 85, had balanced CD4/CD8, and later expanders favored CD4+. Researchers report contracting CD4+ clones mostly in CM and EM, with CD8+ clones in EMRA. The second-wave clones peaking on day 37 were not confirmed as SARS-CoV-2-specific.

TCRdb reprocessed the 5' RACE reads via MiXCR and lists one record per CDR3 protein. Here the sample spans roughly 480,000 distinct CDR3 sequences, about 23% being singletons. With respect to this clonotype: The target antigen is unknown.

Sequencing was performed on PBMCs or a T cell subset sorted from them (not recorded which). The origin of this receptor is an adult woman who had mild COVID-19 (a few samples of this study predate the infection). Cell type and time point are not known.

DNA for the CDR3: TGTGCCAGCAAAAGACTAGCGGGAGATTGGGAGCAGTACTTC. The encoded protein is CASKRLAGDWEQYF. The chain carries TRBV3-1 and TRBJ2-7; 12 nucleotides match TRBD2. V was pared by 7 bases and J by 7 bases, with 8 bases of the junction left unmatched. The CDR3 covers 14 residues. The V gene's germline CDR1 is LGHDT and CDR2 YNNKEL (reference sequence).